The T cell receptor beta chain under discussion was sequenced for a study of cytomegalovirus exposure and HLA in healthy donors. Primers for the PCR totalled 60 Vbeta and 13 Jbeta. Methods used by the authors: Later analysis identified around 85 million unique TCR beta chains, 10 million to 12 million shared. Only in-frame clones appear in the TCRdb table, and some are missing; sequencing was by immunoSEQ multiplex PCR. V and J calls and clone size are as listed in that table; D and trimming were resolved from the DNA. The sample holds about 200,000 clones, roughly 77% seen once. CDR1 and CDR2 from the germline V gene are SEHNR and FQNEAQ (reference sequence). The CDR3 is made up of 15 amino acids. Trimming took 2 bases from V and 3 from J; bases not matched to a gene: 4. Concerning this clone: Its target is unknown.

Study-level findings and limits: Earlier analysis looked at TCR beta V segments, and most were productive about 87% or about 30% of the time.

The TCR was taken from a male donor in good health and CMV-seropositive. Sequencing used PBMCs. The chain has TRBV7-9 and TRBJ1-2; 9 bases fit TRBD1. The CDR3 loop reads CASSLYRDRDYGYTF. CDR3 coding DNA: TGTGCCAGCAGCTTATACCGGGACAGGGACTATGGCTACACCTTC.